Reported below is one T cell receptor beta chain. What it recognizes is unknown. Looked up from germline, CDR1 is SGHRS and CDR2 is YFSETQ. CDR3 length: 16 residues. The V and J ends lost 3 bases and 0 bases, in that order; junction bases with no gene match: 6. Clones were read by immunoSEQ multiplex PCR, and TCRdb kept only the in-frame ones, dropping some. The repertoire has about 120,000 clones, about 90% of them found once; the top ten carry less than 6.5%. This record belongs to a study of T cell responses to AZD1222 COVID-19 vaccine. The wider study: Recipients boosted at about 4 weeks or about 12 weeks are pooled. Study-wide findings and caveats: Donors were mostly white British, more females; clonal diversity possibly underestimated. Two doses of AZD1222 preceded a rise in Spike-specific TCR breadth and depth.

The receptor was derived from an adult in good health. Sequences were derived from peripheral blood, sampled on day 0 of AZD1222 vaccination. This rearrangement joins TRBV5-1 to TRBJ1-1; 9 nucleotides match TRBD1. The CDR3, as DNA: TGCGCCAGCAGCTGGGGGACAGGGAACATGAACACTGAAGCTTTCTTT. Translating gives CASSWGTGNMNTEAFF. Using reference TRBV5-1 and TRBJ1-1 for the parts outside the CDR3, the full variable domain is KAGVTQTPRYLIKTRGQQVTLSCSPISGHRSVSWYQQTPGQGLQFLFEYFSETQRNKGNFPGRFSGRQFSNSRSEMNVSTLELGDSALYLCASSWGTGNMNTEAFFGQGTRLTVV.